The 10 T cell receptor beta chains presented below share a single source sample, sequenced in a study of T cells after posttransplantation cyclophosphamide. Here immunoSEQ multiplex PCR was the method, and the copy in TCRdb shows in-frame clones only, minus some. In the table there are roughly 19,000 clones, more than 80% of which are singletons. Sampled 1 year posttransplant, controls received myeloablative marrow transplants, methotrexate and a calcineurin inhibitor. Sequencing was performed on PBMCs, taken less than 400 days after allogeneic stem cell transplant with calcineurin inhibitor and methotrexate. The source is a female patient in her 30s who received an allogeneic stem cell transplant from an unrelated donor, was CMV-positive, and had acute and chronic GVHD. Some of the T cells may derive from the graft donor.

The chain uses TRBV6-6 and TRBJ2-7, with 9 positions matching TRBD2. Germline loops: CDR1 MNHNY, CDR2 SVGAGI (reference sequence). V dropped 6 bases and J dropped 6; count of bases not matched to a gene: 6. CDR3 length equals 13 residues. Here the CDR3 DNA reads TGTGCCAGCAGGGCGGGACTAGCATTCGAGCAGTACTTC. Protein: CASRAGLAFEQYF.

V is TRBV30 and J is TRBJ2-2; TRBD2 is a possible D gene (6 bases). The CDR3 spans 14 residues. Trimming took off 7 bases at V and 8 bases at J, with 20 bases between the two ends. Germline loops: CDR1 GTSNPN, CDR2 SVGIG (reference sequence). The CDR3 DNA is TGTGCCTCATCCCAATTACTAGCTAAGGGGGAGCTGTTTTTT. It is translated as CASSQLLAKGELFF.

About this clone itself: One junction end disagrees with the germline gene, perhaps due to a read error. This chain uses TRBV7-2 with TRBJ1-1, with 8 bases that match TRBD1. Germline CDR1 is SGHTA and CDR2 is FQGNSA. The CDR3 is made up of 14 amino acids. CDR3 sequence (DNA): TGCGCCAGCAGCCAGCAGGGGGCGAACACTGAAGCTTTCTTT. Its protein is CASSQQGANTEAFF.

This chain uses TRBV6-5 with TRBJ1-2, with a tentative D call TRBD1 (6 bases). V gave up 0 bases and J gave up 6 bases, with 17 bases separating them. Germline V CDR1 and CDR2: MNHEY, SVGAGI. This CDR3 is 16 amino acids long. This CDR3 is CASSYSDSVRVDGYTF. The DNA of the CDR3 is TGTGCCAGCAGTTACTCGGACAGTGTCCGGGTTGATGGCTACACCTTC.

This rearrangement joins TRBV6-1 to TRBJ1-2; the D gene is possibly TRBD1 (5 bases). Germline CDR1 MNHNS, CDR2 SASEGT. With 2 bases removed from V and 5 bases from J, the gap between germline ends came to 12 bases. The CDR3 runs to 14 residues. The CDR3 reads CASSEKGRGYGYTF. In DNA form, the CDR3 reads TGTGCCAGCAGTGAAAAGGGTCGGGGGTATGGCTACACCTTC.

This chain connects TRBV10-3 to TRBJ2-1; 7 positions match TRBD2. V gave up 0 bases and J gave up 7 bases; unmatched junction bases: 12. The germline CDR1 and CDR2 sequences are ENHRY and SYGVKD. The CDR3 contains 17 residues. The CDR3 loop reads CAISESGRREKGNEQFF. In nucleotides, the CDR3 is TGTGCCATCAGTGAGTCGGGAAGGCGGGAGAAAGGGAATGAGCAGTTCTTC.

The chain is built from TRBV7-9 and TRBJ2-5, with 9 bases lining up with TRBD1. The CDR3 has 15 amino acids. V lost 5 bases, J lost 2 bases, and 6 bases stayed unmatched. Germline V lookup: CDR1 SEHNR, CDR2 FQNEAQ (reference sequence). DNA of the CDR3: TGTGCCAGCAGCACAACAGGGGGCGTACAAGAGACCCAGTACTTC. Translating gives CASSTTGGVQETQYF.

The sample holds one count of this clone. V usage is TRBV11-2 and J usage is TRBJ1-2; tentative D call: TRBD1 (5 bases). There are 14 residues in the CDR3. With 0 bases removed from V and 5 bases from J, the gap between germline ends came to 10 bases. Looked up from germline, CDR1 is SGHAT and CDR2 is FQNNGV. CDR3 protein: CASSLEGGGYGYTF. The CDR3 DNA reads as TGTGCCAGCAGCTTAGAGGGGGGGGGTTATGGCTACACCTTC.

This chain connects TRBV7-2 to TRBJ2-1; 8 nucleotides agree with TRBD2. V was pared by 2 bases and J by 7 bases, with 13 bases of the junction left unmatched. The CDR3 length is 17 residues. Per germline, CDR1 SGHTA and CDR2 FQGNSA. CDR3 nucleotide sequence: TGTGCCAGCAGCTTAATAGTTGGTAGCGGGAAACAGAATGAGCAGTTCTTC. Amino acid sequence: CASSLIVGSGKQNEQFF.

V gene TRBV6-1 combines with J gene TRBJ1-4; a possible D gene is TRBD1 (6 bases). Germline lookup yields CDR1 MNHNS and CDR2 SASEGT. V was clipped by 3 bases and J by 0 bases, with 17 bases between them. The CDR3 runs to 18 residues. The CDR3 sequence is CASSDRIAGGTTNEKLFF. CDR3 bases: TGTGCCAGCAGTGACCGAATTGCGGGGGGCACAACTAATGAAAAACTGTTTTTT.